The clone carrying this TCR beta chain was picked up many times. This entry belongs to a study of early T cells in non-severe SARS-CoV-2 infection. One entry per CDR3 protein results from TCRdb running MiXCR on the 5' RACE reads. This repertoire shows about 94,000 distinct CDR3 sequences, 13% found once; its top ten account for approximately 2.3%. The CDR3 is 15 amino acids. V dropped 3 bases and J dropped 7; count of bases not matched to a gene: 4. The germline gives CDR1 SGHDN, CDR2 FVKESK. Sequenced sample: whole blood. The J gene is TRBJ1-6, the V gene TRBV14, with TRBD1 matching over 9 bases. The sequence was collected from an adult who was a healthcare worker with PCR-confirmed SARS-CoV-2 infection or an uninfected control (not recorded which). The chain's CDR3 is CASSHGTGPNSPLHF. CDR3 bases: TGTGCCAGCAGCCACGGGACAGGGCCCAATTCACCCCTCCACTTT.